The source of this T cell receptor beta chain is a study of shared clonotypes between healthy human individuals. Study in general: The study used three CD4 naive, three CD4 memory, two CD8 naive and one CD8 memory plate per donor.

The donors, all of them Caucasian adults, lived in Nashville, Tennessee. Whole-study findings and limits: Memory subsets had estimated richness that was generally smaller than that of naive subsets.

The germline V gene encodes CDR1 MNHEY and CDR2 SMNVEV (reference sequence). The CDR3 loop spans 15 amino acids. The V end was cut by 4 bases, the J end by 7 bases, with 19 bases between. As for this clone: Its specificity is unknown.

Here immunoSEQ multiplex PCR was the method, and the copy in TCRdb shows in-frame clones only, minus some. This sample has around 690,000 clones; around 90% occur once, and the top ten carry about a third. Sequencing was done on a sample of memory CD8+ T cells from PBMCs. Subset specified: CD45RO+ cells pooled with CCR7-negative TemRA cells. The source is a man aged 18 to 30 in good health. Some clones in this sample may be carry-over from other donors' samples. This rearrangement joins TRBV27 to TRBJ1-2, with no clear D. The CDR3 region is CASSSISWPGTGYTF. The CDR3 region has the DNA TGTGCCAGCAGTTCCATCTCTTGGCCTGGAACTGGCTACACCTTC.